This T cell receptor (beta chain) was sequenced during a study of CD8 T cells in ankylosing spondylitis. Whole-study results and caveats: Among TCR beta sequences, a motif of about 8 highly homologous variants appeared characteristic of ankylosing spondylitis blood. Within matched ankylosing spondylitis synovial fluid, disease-linked clones were reportedly significantly enriched.

This clonotype showed up many times. The antigen is undetermined. This CDR3 comprises 12 residues. Germline lookup yields CDR1 DFQATT and CDR2 SNEGSKA (reference sequence). TCRdb processed the 5' RACE reads anew with MiXCR; each CDR3 protein has one entry. The sample holds 800,000 to 900,000 distinct CDR3 sequences, roughly 10% seen once. This sequence originates from a male donor with ankylosing spondylitis. Input material: blood, either unsorted or a sorted T cell fraction (not recorded which). The genes are TRBV20-1 and TRBJ1-1; 7 positions agree with TRBD1. CDR3 nucleotides: TGCAGCGCCGGGACAGCGAACACTGAAGCTTTCTTT. Translation: CSAGTANTEAFF.